The sequence of this T cell receptor beta chain was determined in a study of blood T cell repertoires in COVID-19. Original processing methods: Estimates of nucleated cell counts were drawn from the amplification of reference gene primers. Profiled with immunoSEQ multiplex PCR; TCRdb holds only in-frame clones, not every one. The V and J calls and clone size come from that table; D and trimming were worked out from the DNA. The data contain roughly 220,000 clones, 85% to 90% of them singletons. The study drew participants aged about 18 to 89 years from approximately 25 US areas. This CDR3 comprises 16 residues. J lost 2 bases, V lost 0 bases, and 3 bases had no gene match. Germline-derived CDR1 and CDR2 are ENHRY and SYGVKD.

The chain has TRBV10-3 and TRBJ2-1, with 8 bases fitting TRBD1. The source material was PBMCs or T cells enriched from blood (not recorded which). The clonotype originates from a woman in her 50s with acute COVID-19. The CDR3 reads CAISESPGQAYNEQFF. CDR3 in DNA: TGTGCCATCAGTGAGTCACCGGGACAGGCCTACAATGAGCAGTTCTTC.